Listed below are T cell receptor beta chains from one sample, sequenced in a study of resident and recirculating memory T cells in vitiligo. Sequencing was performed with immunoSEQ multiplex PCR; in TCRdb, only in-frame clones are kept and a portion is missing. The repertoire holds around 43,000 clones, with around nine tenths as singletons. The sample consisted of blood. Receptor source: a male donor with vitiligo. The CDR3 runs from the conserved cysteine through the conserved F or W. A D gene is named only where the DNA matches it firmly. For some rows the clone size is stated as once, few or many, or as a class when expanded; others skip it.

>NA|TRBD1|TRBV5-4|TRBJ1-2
TGTGCCAGCAGCTTCGGACAGGGGGCCCACTATGGCTACACCTTC
CASSFGQGAHYGYTF
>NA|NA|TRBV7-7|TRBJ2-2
TGTGCTAGCAGCCCTGTTACGGGGAACACCGGGGAGCTGTTTTTT
CASSPVTGNTGELFF
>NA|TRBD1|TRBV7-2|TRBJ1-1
TGTGCCAGCAGCCCGGGACAGGGCACTGAAGCTTTCTTT
CASSPGQGTEAFF
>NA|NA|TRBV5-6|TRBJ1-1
TGTGCCAGCAGCTTGCCAGGGGCTGTGAACACTGAAGCTTTCTTT
CASSLPGAVNTEAFF
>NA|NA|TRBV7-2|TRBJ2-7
TGTGCCAGCACGCCCCGGTCCCCTTCCTACGAGCAGTACTTC
CASTPRSPSYEQYF
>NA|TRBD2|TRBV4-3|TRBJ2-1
TGCGCCAGCAGCGGGGGGGGCTCCTACAATGAGCAGTTCTTC
CASSGGGSYNEQFF
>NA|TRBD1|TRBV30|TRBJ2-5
TGTGCCTGGAGTCGGGGACAGGGTTTAGAGACCCAGTACTTC
CAWSRGQGLETQYF
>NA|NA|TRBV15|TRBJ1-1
TGTGCCACCAGCACCTATGATCCGGGGGGGTTAGCTTTCTTT
CATSTYDPGGLAFF
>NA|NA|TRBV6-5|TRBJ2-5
TGTGCCAGCAGTTACTCGACTATGTCCGAGACCCAGTACTTC
CASSYSTMSETQYF
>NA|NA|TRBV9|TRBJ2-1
TGTGCCATAGGACACAACTCTCACAATGAGCAGTTCTTC
CAIGHNSHNEQFF
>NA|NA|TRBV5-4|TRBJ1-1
TGTGCCAGCAGCTTAAGTAACGGGGGTGAAGCTTTCTTT
CASSLSNGGEAFF
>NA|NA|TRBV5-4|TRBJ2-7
TGTGCCAGCAGCTTGGCTCCGGAGGTCAGCTACGAGCAGTACTTC
CASSLAPEVSYEQYF
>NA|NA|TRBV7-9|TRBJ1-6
TGTGCCAGCAGCTTAAGTAGGGGTTCACCCCTCCACTTT
CASSLSRGSPLHF
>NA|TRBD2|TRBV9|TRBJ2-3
TGTGCCAGCAGCGTAGTAAGCGGGGGTACAGATACGCAGTATTTT
CASSVVSGGTDTQYF
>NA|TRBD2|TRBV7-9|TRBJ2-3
TGTGCCAGCAGCTTATTGTTGACTAGCGGACGTCCGCAGTATTTT
CASSLLLTSGRPQYF
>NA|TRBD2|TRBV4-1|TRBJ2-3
TGCGCCAGCAGCTCACGGACTAGCGGGGGGGCGGATACGCAGTATTTT
CASSSRTSGGADTQYF
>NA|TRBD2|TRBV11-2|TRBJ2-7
TGTGCCAGCAGCTTAGGACCGGGGGGTACCTACGAGCAGTACTTC
CASSLGPGGTYEQYF
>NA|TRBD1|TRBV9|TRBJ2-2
TGTGCCAGCAGCGCAAGGACAGGGGGGACCGGGGAGCTGTTTTTT
CASSARTGGTGELFF
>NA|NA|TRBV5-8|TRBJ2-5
TGTGCCAGCAGCTCCGGACTACCTGGAGGGTGGGCCCAGTACTTC
CASSSGLPGGWAQYF
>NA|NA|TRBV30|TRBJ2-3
TGTGCCTGGGATGCCCGCAGGGGAACAGATACGCAGTATTTT
CAWDARRGTDTQYF
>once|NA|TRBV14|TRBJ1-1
TGTGCCAGCAGGGACGGGGGAAGGACTGAAGCTTTCTTT
CASRDGGRTEAFF
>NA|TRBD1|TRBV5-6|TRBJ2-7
TGTGCCAGCAGCGTCCGGGACAGGGGGAGGGTGCAGTACTTC
CASSVRDRGRVQYF
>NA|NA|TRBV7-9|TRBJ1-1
TGTGCCAGCAGCTCTCCGGGACAAAACACTGAAGCTTTCTTT
CASSSPGQNTEAFF
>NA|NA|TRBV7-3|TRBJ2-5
TGTGCCAGCAGCTTAAGGTCGGGGGAGACCCAGTACTTC
CASSLRSGETQYF
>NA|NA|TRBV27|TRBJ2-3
TGTGCCAGCAGTTTTAAGGGGCCAAGCACAGATACGCAGTATTTT
CASSFKGPSTDTQYF
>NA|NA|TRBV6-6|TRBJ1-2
TGTGCCAGCAGTTTAATCAGGGGTGACTATGGCTACACCTTC
CASSLIRGDYGYTF
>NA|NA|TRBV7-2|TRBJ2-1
TGTGCCAGCAGCTTCTTAGAGGGTGAGCAGTTCTTC
CASSFLEGEQFF
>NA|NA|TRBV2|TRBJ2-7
TGTGCCAGCAGTGTCTCTCAGGCAGGGCCCTACGAGCAGTACTTC
CASSVSQAGPYEQYF
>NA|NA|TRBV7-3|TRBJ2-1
TGTGCCAGCAGCTTAATTGCGTCCGGGAATGAGCAGTTCTTC
CASSLIASGNEQFF
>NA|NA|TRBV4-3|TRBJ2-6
TGCGCCAGCAGCCAAGGACTTGAAAATGGGGCCAACGTCCTGACTTTC
CASSQGLENGANVLTF
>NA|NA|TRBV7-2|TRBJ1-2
TGTGCCAGCAGAGAAGACCGCAGGGGTAACTATGGCTACACCTTC
CASREDRRGNYGYTF
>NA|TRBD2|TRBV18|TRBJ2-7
TGTGCCAGCTCACCCCTAAGCGGGGGGACGTACGAGCAGTACTTC
CASSPLSGGTYEQYF
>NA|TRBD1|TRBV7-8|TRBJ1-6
TGTGCCAGCAGCTTGGACAGGGGACCCCCCCACTTT
CASSLDRGPPHF